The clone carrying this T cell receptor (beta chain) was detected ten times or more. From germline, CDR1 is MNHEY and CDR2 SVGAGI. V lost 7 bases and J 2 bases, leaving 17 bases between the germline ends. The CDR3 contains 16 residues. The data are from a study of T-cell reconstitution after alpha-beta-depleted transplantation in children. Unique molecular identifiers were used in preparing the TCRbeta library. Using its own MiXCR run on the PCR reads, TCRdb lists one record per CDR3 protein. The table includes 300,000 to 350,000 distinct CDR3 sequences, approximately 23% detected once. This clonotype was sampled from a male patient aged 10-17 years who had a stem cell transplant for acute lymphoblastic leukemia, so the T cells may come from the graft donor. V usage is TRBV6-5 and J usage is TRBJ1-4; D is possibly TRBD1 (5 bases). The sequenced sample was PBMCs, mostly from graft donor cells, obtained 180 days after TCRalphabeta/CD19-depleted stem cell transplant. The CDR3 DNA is TGTGCCAGCACTCTAAGGGGACCTACGACTAATGAAAAACTGTTTTTT. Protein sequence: CASTLRGPTTNEKLFF.